The clone carrying this TCR beta chain was counted a few times. The antigen is not known. Time point meaning: persistent/refractory GD, antithyroid drugs over 5 years with positive TRAb. Extracted PBMC RNA gave rise to the TCR library. Trimming cost V 5 bases and J 7 bases; bases outside gene matches: 13. The germline V gene has CDR1 PRHDT and CDR2 FYEKMQ (reference sequence). This CDR3 is built from 16 residues. The data stem from a study of regulatory T cells in long-lasting Graves disease. Whole-study context: Positive TSH receptor antibodies alongside over 5 years of antithyroid drugs were what marked Graves' disease as persistent. Overall study findings and caveats: Persistent Graves' patients showed a TCR diversity that was lower than that of newly diagnosed ones. Only peripheral blood was studied, not thyroid tissue.

Building the TCR beta libraries relied on iRepertoire HTBI primers, and CDR3 regions underwent Arm-PCR. MiXCR, applied by TCRdb to the multiplex PCR reads, yields one record per CDR3 protein. The sample comprises a few hundred thousand distinct CDR3 sequences, 21% of which are singletons, and roughly an eighth rests with the top ten. The starting material was peripheral blood mononuclear cells (PBMCs), obtained when the disease was refractory, from a patient treated with antithyroid drugs. This sequence originates from a female donor with Graves disease. The chain links TRBV13 to TRBJ1-4, with 7 nucleotides matching TRBD1. CDR3 in amino acids: CASSPRGQEASEKLFF. In DNA, the CDR3 is TGTGCCAGCAGCCCAAGAGGACAGGAAGCCTCTGAAAAACTGTTTTTT.